In this sample, the clone carrying this TCR beta chain turned up a few times. The antigen is unknown. CDR3 length: 13 residues. Deletions cut 1 base from V and 7 bases from J, with 5 bases between. TCRdb re-called the reads through MiXCR, storing one row per CDR3 protein. The table includes 400,000 to 550,000 distinct CDR3 sequences, approximately 10% detected once. The sample is drawn from a study of T cell repertoires in cytomegalovirus infection. As for the study in general: Through public TCR beta signatures, both CMV infection and matching HLA type were indicated. Notes on the study in general: Accumulated public TCR beta family frequency recognized individuals carrying CMV together with the relevant HLA. HLA-C-restricted, CMV-specific TCR beta clonotypes were dominant ex vivo.

This TCR derives from a human donor in good health (CMV status not recorded). Some clones in this sample may be carry-over from other donors' samples. V usage is TRBV12-3 or TRBV12-4 and J usage is TRBJ1-6; D is ambiguous. The sample was PBMCs. CDR3 protein: CASSLGINSPLHF. The CDR3 DNA is TGTGCCAGCAGTTTAGGAATCAATTCACCCCTCCACTTT.